One sample yielded the 32 T cell receptor beta chains listed below, sequenced in a study of a mutant IDH1 vaccine in newly diagnosed glioma. The method was immunoSEQ multiplex PCR; TCRdb's version includes in-frame clones alone and lacks a portion of them. This table has tens of thousands of clones, 65% to 75% appearing once. The time point is: week 35, safety follow-up. Mutant IDH1 20-mer peptide, at 300 ug, made up each vaccine dose, with topical imiquimod. Antigen specificity for these receptors is unknown. The material sequenced was PBMCs, taken from a glioma patient whose treatment included an IDH1 peptide vaccine. The receptors come from a man aged 45-65 years with glioma.

The rearrangement uses TRBV4-3 and TRBJ2-1; 7 nucleotides line up with TRBD1. Germline lookup yields CDR1 LGHNA and CDR2 YSLEER. Unmatched junction bases numbered 4, after V lost 1 base and J lost 13 bases. The CDR3 covers 12 residues. CDR3 protein: CASSQVDREQFF. For the CDR3, the DNA is TGCGCCAGCAGCCAAGTTGACAGGGAACAGTTCTTC.

V usage is TRBV5-4 and J usage is TRBJ1-2; tentative D call: TRBD1 (6 bases). The CDR3 is 14 residues long. Trimming cost V 7 bases and J 9 bases, with 22 bases left between them. CDR1 SGHNT and CDR2 YYREEE come from the germline V gene (reference sequence). The chain's CDR3 is CASYFQGQHRRYTF. The CDR3 DNA reads as TGTGCCAGCTATTTTCAGGGGCAACATCGGCGCTACACCTTC.

The chain uses TRBV4-2 and TRBJ1-4; the D gene is possibly TRBD1 (6 bases). The V and J ends lost 0 bases and 8 bases respectively, with 10 bases between them. CDR1 and CDR2 from the germline V gene are LGHNA and YNFKEQ. The CDR3 loop spans 14 amino acids. CDR3 in amino acids: CASSQEGTGEKLFF. CDR3 bases: TGTGCCAGCAGCCAAGAGGGTACAGGGGAAAAACTGTTTTTT.

CDR3 protein: CAWSVYQGTEAFF. CDR3 DNA: TGTGCCTGGAGTGTATACCAGGGAACTGAAGCTTTCTTT. This chain joins TRBV30 and TRBJ1-1; D perhaps matches TRBD1 (5 bases). Germline lookup yields CDR1 GTSNPN and CDR2 SVGIG (reference sequence). V lost 0 bases to trimming and J lost 5 bases, with 10 bases between them. The CDR3 totals 13 residues.

This chain links TRBV5-1 with TRBJ1-5; D remains ambiguous. The CDR3 totals 14 residues. Trimming cost V 4 bases and J 1 base, with 9 bases left between them. CDR1 is SGHRS, CDR2 YFSETQ, per germline. CDR3 bases: TGCGCCAGCAGCCCCCTACCCAGCAATCAGCCCCAGCATTTT. It yields the protein CASSPLPSNQPQHF.

This clone was observed a few times. The V gene is TRBV5-6, the J gene TRBJ2-1, with D possibly being TRBD1 (6 bases). Trimming cost V 4 bases and J 8 bases, with 13 bases left between them. The CDR3 consists of 13 residues. CDR1 SGHDT and CDR2 YYEEEE come from the germline V gene. CDR3 region: CASSPPGVDEQFF. The CDR3 region has the DNA TGTGCCAGCAGCCCTCCAGGGGTTGATGAGCAGTTCTTC.

The CDR3 protein is CASSSLGRRNIANTEAFF. CDR3 DNA: TGTGCCAGCAGCTCCCTTGGAAGGCGGAATATAGCGAACACTGAAGCTTTCTTT. V is TRBV9 and J is TRBJ1-1; D is unresolved. The V end lost 4 bases, the J end lost 1 base, and 23 bases lay between the germline ends. The CDR3 is 18 residues long. Germline V lookup: CDR1 SGDLS, CDR2 YYNGEE.

The genes are TRBV6-5 and TRBJ2-2, with D possibly being TRBD2 (5 bases). The V end was cut by 0 bases, the J end by 5 bases, with 10 bases between. This CDR3 has 15 amino acids. The germline V gene has CDR1 MNHEY and CDR2 SVGAGI. The DNA for the CDR3 is TGTGCCAGCAGTTACTCGACCACGGGGACCGGGGAGCTGTTTTTT. Amino acids: CASSYSTTGTGELFF.

In nucleotides, the CDR3 is TGTGCCAGTAGTCCTACCGGGACCCAACCCTACGAGCAGTACTTC. Its translation is CASSPTGTQPYEQYF. The chain links TRBV19 to TRBJ2-7; D is perhaps TRBD1 or TRBD2 (5 bases each). Germline V gene lookup returns CDR1 LNHDA and CDR2 SQIVND (reference sequence). The CDR3 is 15 residues long. The ends were cut back, 5 bases at V and 2 bases at J, with 16 bases in the middle.

The genes are TRBV18 and TRBJ2-1, with D maybe TRBD2 (5 bases). This CDR3 is 15 amino acids long. In germline, CDR1 is KGHSH, CDR2 LQKENI. The germline V and J ends were trimmed by 2 bases and 4 bases, with 12 bases remaining between them. In DNA, the CDR3 is TGTGCCAGCTCACCAACAGCGAGGGAATACAATGAGCAGTTCTTC. Encoded protein: CASSPTAREYNEQFF.

The chain couples TRBV19 to TRBJ2-3; TRBD2 aligns across 12 bases. V gave up 4 bases and J gave up 4 bases; unmatched junction bases: 3. The germline V gene encodes CDR1 LNHDA and CDR2 SQIVND (reference sequence). This CDR3 is 15 amino acids long. The CDR3 reads CASSTSSGGADTQYF. The CDR3 DNA is TGTGCCAGTAGTACCTCTAGCGGGGGGGCAGATACGCAGTATTTT.

Only one count was recorded for this clone. This rearrangement joins TRBV9 to TRBJ1-2; TRBD1 might be the D (5 bases). Germline V gene data show CDR1 as SGDLS and CDR2 as YYNGEE. The CDR3 totals 14 residues. The ends were cut back, 2 bases at V and 1 base at J, with 9 bases in the middle. CDR3 nucleotides: TGTGCCAGCAGCGTCAGTAGGGGTAACTATGGCTACACCTTC. It translates to CASSVSRGNYGYTF.

Only a few counts were recorded for this clone. Within the sample, other DNA sequences also encode this same CDR3. This sequence joins TRBV20-1 and TRBJ1-1; no clear D gene. V lost 6 bases and J lost 0, with 5 bases in between. The CDR3 spans 11 residues. The germline V gene encodes CDR1 DFQATT and CDR2 SNEGSKA (reference sequence). In DNA form, the CDR3 reads TGCAGTGCCAAAATGAACACTGAAGCTTTCTTT. Amino acids: CSAKMNTEAFF.

This clone has a handful of counts. This chain links TRBV30 with TRBJ1-1; D is ambiguous. Germline V gene sequence: CDR1 GTSNPN, CDR2 SVGIG (reference sequence). The CDR3 spans 13 residues. V gave up 1 base and J gave up 4 bases, with 10 bases separating them. CDR3 loop: CAWSALGGTEAFF. For the CDR3, the DNA is TGTGCCTGGAGTGCCCTCGGTGGCACTGAAGCTTTCTTT.

The V gene is TRBV7-6, the J gene TRBJ2-1; 11 bases agree with TRBD2. CDR3 length: 18 residues. Unmatched junction bases numbered 9, after V lost 5 bases and J lost 0 bases. Per germline, CDR1 SGHVS and CDR2 FNYEAQ. The CDR3 region is CASSPRLAGGSSYNEQFF. In DNA, the CDR3 is TGTGCCAGCAGCCCGAGGCTAGCGGGGGGTTCCTCCTACAATGAGCAGTTCTTC.

The chain combines TRBV5-4 with TRBJ2-7; 11 bases agree with TRBD2. J was trimmed by 3 bases and V by 4 bases; bases with no gene match: 3. The CDR3 sequence is 14 residues long. Germline assignment: CDR1 SGHNT and CDR2 YYREEE (reference sequence). Here the CDR3 reads CASSTGLAVYEQYF. The CDR3 coding sequence is TGTGCCAGCAGCACGGGACTAGCGGTCTACGAGCAGTACTTC.

The V gene is TRBV29-1, the J gene TRBJ2-3; D call uncertain. The germline CDR1 and CDR2 sequences are SQVTM and ANQGSEA. The CDR3 loop spans 13 amino acids. V was cut by 2 bases and J by 2 bases, with 8 bases left in between. CDR3 DNA sequence: TGCAGCGTTGAACAGATCGTCACAGATACGCAGTATTTT. Translation gives CSVEQIVTDTQYF.

The V gene is TRBV10-3, the J gene TRBJ1-5; 10 bases are shared with TRBD1. Germline V gene data show CDR1 as ENHRY and CDR2 as SYGVKD. The CDR3 has 15 residues. J was trimmed by 6 bases and V by 5 bases; bases with no gene match: 7. CDR3 in amino acids: CAISPGTGEVQPQHF. CDR3 DNA: TGTGCCATCAGTCCCGGGACAGGGGAGGTTCAGCCCCAGCATTTT.

This clone was picked up a small number of times. The chain couples TRBV5-1 to TRBJ2-7; no clear D gene. The CDR3 totals 15 residues. Trimming stripped 0 bases from V and 2 bases from J, with 12 bases between. CDR1 and CDR2 (germline): SGHRS, YFSETQ. The CDR3 protein is CASSLEGQGTYEQYF. The CDR3 bases are TGCGCCAGCAGCTTGGAGGGCCAAGGGACCTACGAGCAGTACTTC.

The chain combines TRBV6-5 with TRBJ1-5; D is unresolved. Germline V CDR1 and CDR2: MNHEY, SVGAGI. Deletions cut 0 bases from V and 3 bases from J, with 9 bases between. The CDR3 length is 15 residues. In DNA, the CDR3 is TGTGCCAGCAGTTACTCGAACGACAACAATCAGCCCCAGCATTTT. Translating it yields CASSYSNDNNQPQHF.

This rearrangement joins TRBV2 to TRBJ1-6; 7 positions match TRBD1. Germline CDR1 SNHLY, CDR2 FYNNEI. The CDR3 covers 15 residues. V gave up 4 bases and J gave up 7 bases; unmatched junction bases: 7. The CDR3 DNA follows: TGTGCCAGCAGTGCCTTTGAACAGGGGAATTCACCCCTCCACTTT. Translated, it gives CASSAFEQGNSPLHF.

The sample holds a few counts of this clone. This sequence joins TRBV19 and TRBJ1-2; TRBD1 aligns across 8 bases. J lost 0 bases, V lost 7 bases, and 7 bases had no gene match. The CDR3 consists of 15 residues. Looked up from germline, CDR1 is LNHDA and CDR2 is SQIVND (reference sequence). CDR3 loop: CASIRTGRANYGYTF. In nucleotides, the CDR3 is TGTGCCAGTATTAGGACAGGGCGAGCTAACTATGGCTACACCTTC.

The chain joins TRBV2 to TRBJ1-5; D not certain. This CDR3 spans 14 amino acids. The V and J ends lost 6 bases and 5 bases respectively, with 14 bases between them. Germline loops: CDR1 SNHLY, CDR2 FYNNEI. DNA of the CDR3: TGTGCCAGCAGATCGATCGTGGCCGATCAGCCCCAGCATTTT. It specifies CASRSIVADQPQHF.

V usage is TRBV27 and J usage is TRBJ2-7; 8 nucleotides line up with TRBD1. V shed 3 bases and J 2 bases; nucleotides not matched to a gene: 9. This CDR3 has 16 amino acids. Germline CDR1 and CDR2: MNHEY and SMNVEV (reference sequence). CDR3 amino acids: CASSFGRQGLTYEQYF. DNA of the CDR3: TGTGCCAGCAGTTTCGGGAGACAGGGGTTAACCTACGAGCAGTACTTC.

The J gene is TRBJ2-3, the V gene TRBV5-6; D unresolved. Germline loops: CDR1 SGHDT, CDR2 YYEEEE. Trimming removed 1 base from V and 6 bases from J, with 9 bases in between. CDR3 length: 13 amino acids. CDR3 coding DNA: TGTGCCAGCAGCTTGCCCGGTGGGGATACGCAGTATTTT. Translation: CASSLPGGDTQYF.

This chain uses TRBV27 with TRBJ1-1; no clear D gene. V lost 2 bases to trimming and J lost 4 bases, with 8 bases between them. Germline loops: CDR1 MNHEY, CDR2 SMNVEV (reference sequence). The CDR3 is made up of 13 amino acids. The CDR3 region is CASSLPGITEAFF. In DNA form, the CDR3 reads TGTGCCAGCAGTTTACCTGGGATCACTGAAGCTTTCTTT.

This chain joins TRBV6-1 and TRBJ1-5, with a possible D match to TRBD1 (6 bases). The CDR3 is made up of 13 amino acids. The germline gives CDR1 MNHNS, CDR2 SASEGT. Trimming took 6 bases from V and 4 from J, leaving 10 bases between them. The CDR3 reads CASRVGGNQPQHF. In DNA form, the CDR3 reads TGTGCCAGCAGAGTAGGGGGGAATCAGCCCCAGCATTTT.

This clone came up once. The J gene is TRBJ2-7, the V gene TRBV5-5, with TRBD2 as a possible D gene (5 bases). V was shortened by 6 bases and J by 3 bases, with 16 bases between the two germline ends. CDR1 SGHKS and CDR2 YYEKEE come from the germline V gene (reference sequence). The CDR3 totals 14 residues. CDR3 amino acids: CASTPDFQVYEQYF. CDR3 bases: TGTGCCAGCACCCCGGACTTTCAGGTCTACGAGCAGTACTTC.

This clone has just a few counts. This chain uses TRBV7-9 with TRBJ2-7; D may be TRBD1 (5 bases). Germline V lookup: CDR1 SEHNR, CDR2 FQNEAQ (reference sequence). V was trimmed by 3 bases and J by 1 base, leaving 10 bases between them. The CDR3 sequence is 14 residues long. The CDR3 region has the DNA TGTGCCAGCAGCTTGGACATGCAATCCTACGAGCAGTACTTC. It translates to CASSLDMQSYEQYF.

In DNA form, the CDR3 reads TGTGCCAGCAGTGCTCGGACTGCCTACAATGAGCAGTTCTTC. It specifies CASSARTAYNEQFF. The rearrangement links TRBV2 to TRBJ2-1; the D gene is possibly TRBD2 (5 bases). The CDR3 covers 14 residues. Germline-derived CDR1 and CDR2 are SNHLY and FYNNEI. V was cut by 4 bases and J by 2 bases, with 9 bases left in between.

The CDR3, as DNA: TGTGCCAGCAGCCTGACAGCCTTAAAAGAAAAACTGTTTTTT. This gives the protein CASSLTALKEKLFF. The rearrangement joins TRBV13 to TRBJ1-4, with D possibly TRBD1 on 5 matching bases. V was pared by 5 bases and J by 8 bases, with 15 bases between. Per the germline V gene, CDR1 is PRHDT and CDR2 is FYEKMQ (reference sequence). There are 14 residues in the CDR3.

V usage is TRBV15 and J usage is TRBJ2-3, with a possible D match to TRBD2 (6 bases). Trimming shortened V by 2 bases and J by 3 bases, and 9 bases separated the two germline ends. CDR1 LNHNV and CDR2 YYDKDF come from the germline V gene (reference sequence). The length of the CDR3 is 14 residues. As DNA, the CDR3 is TGTGCCACCAGCAGACTAAGCGGGACAGATACGCAGTATTTT. Translating gives CATSRLSGTDTQYF.